Each of the 18 T cell receptor beta chains below was sequenced from the same sample in a study of cytomegalovirus exposure and HLA in healthy donors. Clones were sequenced by immunoSEQ multiplex PCR, and TCRdb holds only the in-frame ones, with some missing. Of about 74,000 clones listed, 85% to 95% are singletons. The sample consisted of PBMCs. The receptor set was obtained from a woman younger than 30 in good health and CMV-seropositive.

This chain uses TRBV9 with TRBJ2-3; 16 bases are shared with TRBD2. Trimming cost V 4 bases and J 5 bases; bases outside gene matches: 7. The CDR3 is 17 residues long. Looked up from germline, CDR1 is SGDLS and CDR2 is YYNGEE. The CDR3, as DNA: TGTGCCAGCAGCTCGGGGACTAGCGGGGGGGCTTTAGATACGCAGTATTTT. It specifies CASSSGTSGGALDTQYF.

The V gene is TRBV2, the J gene TRBJ2-7; no reliable D call. The CDR3 runs 12 residues. Germline-derived CDR1 and CDR2 are SNHLY and FYNNEI. V was trimmed by 0 bases and J by 4 bases, leaving 4 bases between them. The CDR3 protein is CASSEALYEQYF. Written as DNA, the CDR3 is TGTGCCAGCAGTGAAGCGCTATACGAGCAGTACTTC.

The chain links TRBV14 to TRBJ2-1; no firm D call. Germline CDR1 SGHDN, CDR2 FVKESK. The CDR3 contains 12 residues. The V end was cut by 0 bases, the J end by 10 bases, with 7 bases between. CDR3 in amino acids: CASSQESEEQFF. CDR3 bases: TGTGCCAGCAGCCAAGAGAGCGAGGAGCAGTTCTTC.

This rearrangement joins TRBV4-3 to TRBJ1-4; TRBD1 agrees at 11 bases. The germline gives CDR1 LGHNA, CDR2 YSLEER. The CDR3 runs 13 residues. The ends lost 4 bases at V and 8 bases at J; junction bases unmatched: 0. CDR3 nucleotide sequence: TGCGCCAGCAGCCGGGACAGGGGGGAAAAACTGTTTTTT. Amino acids: CASSRDRGEKLFF.

The rearrangement uses TRBV9 and TRBJ2-1; TRBD2 matches 11 bases. V trimming: 3 bases; J trimming: 7 bases; junction bases outside the gene matches: 12. This CDR3 has 17 amino acids. Germline assignment: CDR1 SGDLS and CDR2 YYNGEE. The CDR3 sequence: CASSARSVAGGRNEQFF. The CDR3 coding sequence is TGTGCCAGCAGCGCCCGTTCGGTAGCGGGGGGGAGGAATGAGCAGTTCTTC.

This sequence joins TRBV4-1 and TRBJ2-7; D is possibly TRBD2 (6 bases). This CDR3 has 14 amino acids. Germline loops: CDR1 MGHRA, CDR2 YSYEKL. Deletions cut 2 bases from V and 1 base from J, with 9 bases between. The DNA for the CDR3 is TGCGCCAGCAGCCAACTAGCGAATTCCTACGAGCAGTACTTC. It yields the protein CASSQLANSYEQYF.

This rearrangement joins TRBV19 to TRBJ1-5, with 7 bases aligning to TRBD1. The J segment lost 4 bases and the V segment lost 6 bases, leaving 9 bases of the junction unmatched. The CDR3 has 15 residues. Germline V lookup: CDR1 LNHDA, CDR2 SQIVND (reference sequence). CDR3 region: CASRVRQGPNQPQHF. DNA of the CDR3: TGTGCCAGTAGGGTCAGACAGGGACCAAATCAGCCCCAGCATTTT. Supplemented by reference TRBV19 and TRBJ1-5, the full variable domain reads DGGITQSPKYLFRKEGQNVTLSCEQNLNHDAMYWYRQDPGQGLRLIYYSQIVNDFQKGDIAEGYSVSREKKESFPLTVTSAQKNPTAFYLCASRVRQGPNQPQHFGDGTRLSIL.

The chain carries TRBV21-1 and TRBJ2-7; TRBD2, the D gene given by the table, was not confirmed from the DNA. TRBV21-1 is a pseudogene segment. The CDR3 covers 18 residues. Here the CDR3 DNA reads TGTGCCAGCAGCCGGAGGGCGTTGAGGAGGCTAAGCTCCTACGAGCAGTACTTC. Its translation: CASSRRALRRLSSYEQYF.

V is TRBV5-6 and J is TRBJ2-2, with 7 positions matching TRBD1. CDR1 and CDR2 (germline): SGHDT, YYEEEE. Trimming took 0 bases from V and 2 from J; bases not matched to a gene: 4. The CDR3 is made up of 16 amino acids. CDR3: CASSLGQGVNTGELFF. The CDR3 DNA sequence: TGTGCCAGCAGCTTGGGACAGGGAGTTAACACCGGGGAGCTGTTTTTT.

This chain joins TRBV11-2 and TRBJ1-2; 8 bases match TRBD1. V shed 5 bases and J 3 bases; nucleotides not matched to a gene: 17. CDR3 length equals 18 residues. Germline CDR1 and CDR2: SGHAT and FQNNGV. CDR3 bases: TGTGCCAGCAGCGGAGAGGGCAGGGGGCGCGATAAGGACTATGGCTACACCTTC. It codes for CASSGEGRGRDKDYGYTF.

The V call is TRBV4-1, the J call TRBJ2-1, with 8 bases fitting TRBD1. This CDR3 region has 13 residues. From germline, CDR1 is MGHRA and CDR2 YSYEKL. The ends lost 4 bases at V and 10 bases at J; junction bases unmatched: 6. The CDR3 nucleotides are TGCGCCAGCAGCCCACTGACAGGGGTCGAGCAGTTCTTC. Protein sequence: CASSPLTGVEQFF.

This clone was seen just once. The rearrangement links TRBV4-1 to TRBJ2-7; tentatively, D is TRBD2 (5 bases). This CDR3 has 14 residues. Trimming removed 1 base from V and 3 bases from J, with 10 bases in between. Germline CDR1 is MGHRA and CDR2 is YSYEKL. CDR3 in DNA: TGCGCCAGCAGCCAAGGGGCGGGCGGCTACGAGCAGTACTTC. Its translation: CASSQGAGGYEQYF.

The chain uses TRBV9 and TRBJ2-3, with TRBD1 matching over 8 bases. V lost 3 bases, J lost 6 bases, and 3 bases stayed unmatched. This CDR3 spans 13 amino acids. Per germline, CDR1 SGDLS and CDR2 YYNGEE. CDR3: CASSERTGDTQYF. The DNA for the CDR3 is TGTGCCAGCAGCGAGAGGACAGGGGATACGCAGTATTTT.

J is TRBJ2-7 and V is TRBV10-2, with TRBD2 matching over 13 bases. V was clipped by 4 bases and J by 2 bases; unmatched bases: 5. CDR1 is WSHSY and CDR2 is SAAADI in the germline V gene. This CDR3 has 16 amino acids. DNA for the CDR3: TGCGCCAGCAGTGGGACTAGCGGGAGAGAGGCCTACGAGCAGTACTTC. Translated, it gives CASSGTSGREAYEQYF.

The rearrangement links TRBV6-5 to TRBJ1-1; 7 positions agree with TRBD1. There are 15 residues in the CDR3. CDR1 and CDR2 from the germline V gene are MNHEY and SVGAGI. V lost 4 bases, J lost 10 bases, and 15 bases stayed unmatched. For the CDR3, the DNA is TGTGCCAGCAGTTCACGAGGGGGCGAAATCGGGAGAGCTTTCTTT. Translation: CASSSRGGEIGRAFF.

The chain employs TRBV6-5 and TRBJ1-1; D gene uncertain. From germline, CDR1 is MNHEY and CDR2 SVGAGI. V dropped 0 bases and J dropped 4 bases, with 6 bases sitting between them. The CDR3 has 13 amino acids. CDR3 nucleotides: TGTGCCAGCAGTTACTCTGAGGTCACTGAAGCTTTCTTT. Amino acids: CASSYSEVTEAFF.

The DNA for the CDR3 is TGTGCCAGCATACTAGCGGGAGGGTCGAATGAGCAGTTCTTC. Its protein is CASILAGGSNEQFF. This chain connects TRBV6-1 to TRBJ2-1, with 13 bases lining up with TRBD2. This CDR3 is built from 14 residues. Trimming at V came to 7 bases and at J to 7 bases, leaving 4 bases not matched to a gene. Per the germline V gene, CDR1 is MNHNS and CDR2 is SASEGT.

This chain joins TRBV19 and TRBJ2-3; D is undetermined. This CDR3 has 11 residues. The V gene lost 9 bases and the J gene lost 1 base, with 5 bases spanning the gap. The germline V gene encodes CDR1 LNHDA and CDR2 SQIVND (reference sequence). CDR3 nucleotides: TGTGCCAGATCTCGCACAGATACGCAGTATTTT. Translated: CARSRTDTQYF.